This T cell receptor (beta chain) was profiled in a study of shared clonotypes between healthy human individuals. Study in general: Three CD4 naive, three CD4 memory, two CD8 naive and one CD8 memory plate were used per donor. Study results and limitations: Compared with memory subsets, naive subsets generally had larger estimated richness.

Authors' methods: Junction-only sequences without quality scores came from ImmunoSEQ, so filtering differed. Sequencing used immunoSEQ multiplex PCR; TCRdb keeps in-frame clones, though not all of them. V and J calls and clone size follow that table, whereas D and trimming were derived from the DNA. The sample has roughly 1 million clones, roughly 70% seen once. This clone was counted many times. Its antigen is unknown. CDR1 and CDR2 (germline): LNHDA, SQIVND (reference sequence). The CDR3 is 14 residues long. V was shortened by 3 bases and J by 3 bases, with 6 bases between the two germline ends. The sequenced sample consisted of memory CD4+ T cells sorted from blood. Noted subset: CD45RA-negative fraction. This receptor was identified in a man aged 18 to 30 in good health. The rearrangement links TRBV19 to TRBJ1-6, with a possible D match to TRBD1 (5 bases). CDR3: CASSMDIYNSPLHF. The CDR3 DNA sequence: TGTGCCAGTAGTATGGACATCTATAATTCACCCCTCCACTTT.